This TCR beta chain was retrieved from a study of T cells in Graves' hyperthyroidism and ophthalmopathy. Amplified regions were TCR beta CDR3 sequences from RNA transcripts. First-round RT-PCR with HTBI primers amplified the TCR CDR3 region. TCRdb re-called the multiplex PCR reads through MiXCR, storing one row per CDR3 protein. The repertoire has 450,000 to 600,000 distinct CDR3 sequences, about 20% of them found once; the top ten carry roughly 50%. Thyroid ultrasound, orbital computed tomography, clinical symptoms, and serum thyroxine and TRAb underpinned diagnoses. This clonotype was recorded many times. Germline trimming cut 5 bases from V and 5 bases from J; bases unmatched to any gene: 12. Germline loops: CDR1 SGHAT, CDR2 FQNNGV. CDR3 size: 16 residues.

The specimen was blood. This sequence originates from a man between 40 and 49 years old with Graves' ophthalmopathy. The chain recombines TRBV11-2 with TRBJ2-5, with TRBD1 identical over 9 bases. In DNA, the CDR3 is TGTGCCAGCAGCCGAAGGATGACAGGGGGAGGGGAGACCCAGTACTTC. Amino acid sequence: CASSRRMTGGGETQYF.